The clone carrying this T cell receptor (beta chain) was recorded many times. What it binds is not known. These data originate in a study of T cells in Graves' hyperthyroidism and ophthalmopathy. Researchers amplified the TCR beta CDR3 regions from RNA transcripts. Initially, a first-round RT-PCR of the TCR CDR3 employed the HTBI primer set. TCRdb re-analysed the multiplex PCR reads in MiXCR, keeping a single row per CDR3 protein. This table has 20,000 to 30,000 distinct CDR3 sequences, over 35% appearing once. Overall study findings and caveats: A model built on 13 V-J features separated ophthalmopathy from stable hyperthyroidism. With a median lead of around 5.9 months before onset, the model predicted ophthalmopathy. Most thyroid clonotypes with frequency above 0.001 were detected in blood.

Hyperthyroidism had been newly diagnosed in patients aged 18 to 65, and its duration was under 2 months. The germline V gene has CDR1 MDHEN and CDR2 SYDVKM. This CDR3 region has 15 residues. V lost 3 bases and J lost 4, with 13 bases in between. This TCR derives from a young woman with Graves' hyperthyroidism. V usage is TRBV28 and J usage is TRBJ1-5; possible D gene TRBD1, 5 bases. Material: blood. The CDR3 sequence is CASSFGGEGNQPQHF. The CDR3 region has the DNA TGTGCCAGCAGTTTTGGAGGGGAAGGGAATCAGCCCCAGCATTTT.